This TCR beta chain is from a study of T cell responses to AZD1222 COVID-19 vaccine. Libraries were prepared by immunoSEQ multiplex PCR; TCRdb keeps only in-frame clonotypes and omits some of them. The table records roughly 60,000 clones, roughly 84% of them present only once. The CDR3 spans 16 residues. Trimming shortened V by 4 bases and J by 8 bases, and 23 bases separated the two germline ends. The V gene's germline CDR1 is SNHLY and CDR2 FYNNEI. The sample here was peripheral blood, taken on day 0 of AZD1222 vaccination. The TCR was taken from an adult in good health. The gene calls are TRBV2 and TRBJ1-2, with TRBD1 as a possible D gene (6 bases). The CDR3 DNA reads TGTGCCAGCAGTGTTTTCGGATCCGACTCAGGGGTCGGCTACACCTTC. This sequence encodes CASSVFGSDSGVGYTF.